Below, one TCR beta chain is given with its context. Its target is not known. cDNA reverse transcribed from extracted RNA served as the sequencing template. Some clones are missing from TCRdb's copy, which holds only in-frame ones; the method was immunoSEQ multiplex PCR. The sample records some 180,000 clones, roughly 50% being singletons. The treatment is: oral pan-JAK inhibitor, 5-10 mg twice daily. From germline, CDR1 is SNHLY and CDR2 FYNNEI. The CDR3 sequence is 16 residues long. V gave up 0 bases and J gave up 3 bases, with 12 bases separating them. The source of the sample is a study of CD8+ T cells in alopecia areata. Across the whole study: Using the percentage of affected scalp area, treated patients' severity was scored. Overall study findings and caveats: In scalp samples, resident alphabeta T cells of normal skin are also sequenced.

The source material was CD8+ T cells sorted from blood, sampled at week 24, from a patient treated with tofacitinib. The rearrangement joins TRBV2 to TRBJ1-5; TRBD1 is a possible D gene (5 bases). The TCR was taken from a human donor with alopecia areata. DNA of the CDR3: TGTGCCAGCAGTGAAGCGCACAAGGGGTCCAATCAGCCCCAGCATTTT. This translates into CASSEAHKGSNQPQHF.